The 32 T cell receptor beta chains below were found in one sample sequenced in a study of T cells in Graves' hyperthyroidism and ophthalmopathy. RNA transcripts yielded amplified TCR beta CDR3 regions. A set of HTBI primers served as the primers for a first-round RT-PCR of the TCR CDR3. MiXCR, run by TCRdb on the multiplex PCR reads, gives a single entry per CDR3 protein. The profile shows approximately 430,000 distinct CDR3 sequences, 15% to 18% of them singletons. Material for sequencing was blood. These receptor sequences come from a woman aged 18-29 years with Graves' hyperthyroidism.

There are many counts of this clonotype. The chain's CDR3 is CASSQNNSPLHF. CDR3 DNA sequence: TGTGCCAGCAGCCAAAACAACTCACCCCTCCACTTT. The chain recombines TRBV7-9 with TRBJ1-6; no clear D gene. V lost 5 bases, J lost 10 bases, and 9 bases lay in between. Germline V gene data show CDR1 as SEHNR and CDR2 as FQNEAQ (reference sequence). This CDR3 has 12 residues. Full variable domain (outside the CDR3, taken from reference TRBV7-9 and TRBJ1-6): DTGVSQNPRHKITKRGQNVTFRCDPISEHNRLYWYRQTLGQGPEFLTYFQNEAQLEKSRLLSDRFSAERPKGSFSTLEIQRTEQGDSAMYLCASSQNNSPLHFGNGTRLTVT.

This clonotype was counted ten times or more. The chain employs TRBV20-1 and TRBJ2-7; 12 nucleotides align to TRBD1. The V and J ends lost 8 bases and 6 bases, in that order; junction bases with no gene match: 8. The CDR3 covers 13 residues. CDR1 is DFQATT, CDR2 SNEGSKA, per germline (reference sequence). The CDR3 here is CSTRGQGAVEQYF. CDR3 DNA sequence: TGCAGTACCCGGGGACAGGGGGCGGTCGAGCAGTACTTC.

In this sample, this clonotype turned up many times. J is TRBJ2-3 and V is TRBV20-1; TRBD2 matches at 13 bases. Germline-derived CDR1 and CDR2 are DFQATT and SNEGSKA (reference sequence). V was pared by 1 base and J by 4 bases, with 11 bases of the junction left unmatched. CDR3 length: 18 residues. CDR3 in amino acids: CSARGLAGGRDYADTQYF. Here the CDR3 DNA reads TGCAGTGCTAGAGGACTAGCGGGAGGAAGGGATTACGCAGATACGCAGTATTTT.

The rearrangement joins TRBV4-2 to TRBJ1-5, with no clear D. Trimming removed 1 base from V and 9 bases from J, with 16 bases in between. The CDR3 extends over 15 amino acids. Germline V gene sequence: CDR1 LGHNA, CDR2 YNFKEQ. This CDR3 is CASSQGGSLLGPQHF. CDR3 coding DNA: TGTGCCAGCAGCCAAGGCGGCAGTTTGTTAGGGCCCCAGCATTTT.

This clonotype was seen repeatedly, ten times or more. V usage is TRBV28 and J usage is TRBJ2-2, with unresolved D. The germline CDR1 and CDR2 sequences are MDHEN and SYDVKM. This CDR3 contains 14 residues. V dropped 4 bases and J dropped 3 bases, with 9 bases sitting between them. The CDR3 sequence: CASSYGPDTGELFF. CDR3 DNA sequence: TGTGCCAGCAGTTACGGACCTGACACCGGGGAGCTGTTTTTT.

The sample holds many counts of this clonotype. This chain joins TRBV7-2 and TRBJ2-7; 13 bases match TRBD2. The CDR3 contains 15 residues. V was pared by 5 bases and J by 2 bases, with 3 bases of the junction left unmatched. Germline CDR1 and CDR2: SGHTA and FQGNSA. The CDR3, as DNA: TGTGCCAGCAGCATAGGACTAGCGGGGGCCTACGAGCAGTACTTC. This gives the protein CASSIGLAGAYEQYF.

This clonotype has a count of ten or more. The chain combines TRBV6-1 with TRBJ2-3; D is perhaps TRBD2 (7 bases). Between the trimmed V and J ends, which lost 3 bases and 4 bases, there was a span of 20 bases. CDR3 length equals 17 residues. Germline V lookup: CDR1 MNHNS, CDR2 SASEGT. CDR3 residues: CASSDGWGGAVADTQYF. As DNA, the CDR3 is TGTGCCAGCAGTGATGGTTGGGGGGGGGCGGTCGCAGATACGCAGTATTTT.

This clonotype was seen more than once but under ten times. The rearrangement joins TRBV4-1 to TRBJ1-3; D unclear. The CDR3 sequence is 16 residues long. CDR1 is MGHRA, CDR2 YSYEKL, per germline. V was shortened by 2 bases and J by 7 bases, with 18 bases between the two germline ends. The DNA for the CDR3 is TGCGCCAGCAGCCAATTAAGTCGGCGCGTCCGCAACACCATATATTTT. Translating gives CASSQLSRRVRNTIYF.

This clonotype was counted many times. The chain joins TRBV2 to TRBJ2-7; possible D gene TRBD2, 5 bases. In germline, CDR1 is SNHLY, CDR2 FYNNEI. The CDR3 is 14 amino acids. The ends were cut back, 7 bases at V and 0 bases at J, with 13 bases in the middle. CDR3 amino acids: CASIVGSLSYEQYF. The CDR3 DNA reads TGTGCCAGCATAGTAGGGAGCCTCTCCTACGAGCAGTACTTC.

At least ten counts were recorded for this clonotype. This rearrangement joins TRBV4-1 to TRBJ2-5; D is possibly TRBD1 (5 bases). V was shortened by 0 bases and J by 3 bases, with 11 bases between the two germline ends. The CDR3 length is 15 residues. Germline loops: CDR1 MGHRA, CDR2 YSYEKL. The CDR3 bases are TGCGCCAGCAGCCAAGACGGTAACAGGAAAGAGACCCAGTACTTC. Translating gives CASSQDGNRKETQYF.

This clonotype was seen at least ten times. The V call is TRBV6-5, the J call TRBJ2-7, with D possibly TRBD1 on 6 matching bases. The CDR3 contains 15 residues. The V and J ends lost 0 bases and 4 bases respectively, with 13 bases between them. CDR1 and CDR2 from the germline V gene are MNHEY and SVGAGI. The CDR3 is CASSYSGHQPYEQYF. CDR3 sequence (DNA): TGTGCCAGCAGTTACTCGGGACATCAACCTTACGAGCAGTACTTC.

This clonotype was observed many times. The chain joins TRBV12-3 or TRBV12-4 to TRBJ2-1, with TRBD1 identical over 9 bases. The CDR3 is made up of 14 amino acids. The trim removed 4 bases at V and 7 bases at J, leaving 5 bases unmatched. The CDR3 is CASSSGTGRNEQFF. DNA for the CDR3: TGTGCCAGCAGTTCCGGGACAGGGAGAAATGAGCAGTTCTTC.

This clonotype was found many times. This chain uses TRBV10-3 with TRBJ2-5; TRBD1 matches at 11 bases. V lost 3 bases and J lost 4; bases outside the gene matches: 1. Germline V lookup: CDR1 ENHRY, CDR2 SYGVKD. CDR3 length: 14 residues. The CDR3 DNA is TGTGCCATCAGTGACGGGACAGGGGGAGAGACCCAGTACTTC. Amino acid sequence: CAISDGTGGETQYF.

There are many counts of this clonotype. The rearrangement uses TRBV7-9 and TRBJ1-2; 7 bases line up with TRBD1. Germline assignment: CDR1 SEHNR and CDR2 FQNEAQ (reference sequence). The CDR3 consists of 16 residues. The junction had 13 bases not matched to a gene; V was cut back by 5 bases and J by 4 bases. The chain's CDR3 is CASSPQGGQAIYGYTF. The DNA of the CDR3 is TGTGCCAGCAGCCCCCAGGGAGGACAGGCAATCTATGGCTACACCTTC. Full variable domain (missing parts from reference TRBV7-9 and TRBJ1-2): DTGVSQNPRHKITKRGQNVTFRCDPISEHNRLYWYRQTLGQGPEFLTYFQNEAQLEKSRLLSDRFSAERPKGSFSTLEIQRTEQGDSAMYLCASSPQGGQAIYGYTFGSGTRLTVV.

This clonotype was seen many times. The CDR3 loop reads CASSFDRYNEQFF. The CDR3 DNA reads TGTGCCAGCAGTTTCGACAGGTACAATGAGCAGTTCTTC. This chain links TRBV6-1 with TRBJ2-1; possible D gene TRBD1, 6 bases. Germline V gene data show CDR1 as MNHNS and CDR2 as SASEGT. The CDR3 has 13 residues. Trimming took 5 bases from V and 4 from J, leaving 9 bases between them.

This clonotype was observed many times. The chain employs TRBV2 and TRBJ1-2; no clear D. Germline assignment: CDR1 SNHLY and CDR2 FYNNEI. The CDR3 is made up of 13 amino acids. Trimming took off 11 bases at V and 4 bases at J, with 17 bases between the two ends. CDR3 sequence (DNA): TGTGCCGGACGACCCCCCGAGAGCTATGGCTACACCTTC. It translates to CAGRPPESYGYTF.

The DNA of the CDR3 is TGCAGCGTTGGAAAGGACAGCGAAAAACTGTTTTTT. Protein product: CSVGKDSEKLFF. This sequence joins TRBV29-1 and TRBJ1-4; D perhaps matches TRBD1 (6 bases). Trimming removed 4 bases at V and 8 bases at J, with 11 bases between. Germline CDR1 is SQVTM and CDR2 is ANQGSEA. This CDR3 is built from 12 residues.

This clonotype was found once. The J gene is TRBJ1-2, the V gene TRBV3-1; maybe TRBD1 (5 bases). This CDR3 comprises 14 residues. Germline V CDR1 and CDR2: LGHDT, YNNKEL (reference sequence). Trimming removed 4 bases at V and 5 bases at J, with 14 bases between. The CDR3 nucleotides read TGTGCCAGCAGCCCAGGGACCGTGGGATATGGCTACACCTTC. Encoded protein: CASSPGTVGYGYTF.

This chain joins TRBV5-4 and TRBJ2-3, with no clear D. Trimming shortened V by 0 bases and J by 3 bases, and 11 bases separated the two germline ends. The CDR3 is made up of 15 amino acids. From germline, CDR1 is SGHNT and CDR2 YYREEE (reference sequence). CDR3 in amino acids: CASSLDAGATDTQYF. Here the CDR3 DNA reads TGTGCCAGCAGCTTGGATGCAGGAGCTACAGATACGCAGTATTTT. Full variable domain (missing parts from reference TRBV5-4 and TRBJ2-3): ETGVTQSPTHLIKTRGQQVTLRCSSQSGHNTVSWYQQALGQGPQFIFQYYREEENGRGNFPPRFSGLQFPNYSSELNVNALELDDSALYLCASSLDAGATDTQYFGPGTRLTVL.

The sample holds a few counts of this clonotype. The chain joins TRBV27 to TRBJ2-3; D is uncertain. The V and J ends lost 3 bases and 2 bases respectively, with 9 bases between them. The CDR3 contains 14 residues. From germline, CDR1 is MNHEY and CDR2 SMNVEV (reference sequence). CDR3: CASSFDRFTDTQYF. DNA of the CDR3: TGTGCCAGCAGTTTCGACCGCTTCACAGATACGCAGTATTTT.

This clonotype came up a few times. The V call is TRBV20-1, the J call TRBJ2-7; the D gene is possibly TRBD2 (5 bases). CDR1 is DFQATT and CDR2 is SNEGSKA in the germline V gene (reference sequence). V dropped 2 bases and J dropped 4 bases, with 12 bases sitting between them. The CDR3 sequence is 13 residues long. The CDR3 DNA is TGCAGTGCTAGACGAGTGGGCGGGTACGAGCAGTACTTC. The encoded protein is CSARRVGGYEQYF.

This clonotype showed up many times. This rearrangement joins TRBV24-1 to TRBJ2-1, with TRBD2 identical over 11 bases. Germline V gene sequence: CDR1 KGHDR, CDR2 SFDVKD. The junction had 10 bases not matched to a gene; V was cut back by 6 bases and J by 7 bases. The CDR3 totals 16 residues. The CDR3 protein is CATSNSGGGLGNEQFF. CDR3 DNA: TGTGCCACCAGTAATAGCGGGGGGGGATTGGGGAATGAGCAGTTCTTC.

This clonotype has at least ten counts. CDR3 residues: CASSLTDSGANVLTF. The CDR3, as DNA: TGTGCCAGCAGCTTAACCGACTCTGGGGCCAACGTCCTGACTTTC. This chain links TRBV11-2 with TRBJ2-6; D call uncertain. Germline CDR1 and CDR2: SGHAT and FQNNGV. V gave up 2 bases and J gave up 0 bases, with 5 bases separating them. This CDR3 is built from 15 residues. Complete variable domain (other parts from reference TRBV11-2 and TRBJ2-6): EAGVAQSPRYKIIEKRQSVAFWCNPISGHATLYWYQQILGQGPKLLIQFQNNGVVDDSQLPKDRFSAERLKGVDSTLKIQPAKLEDSAVYLCASSLTDSGANVLTFGAGSRLTVL.

This clonotype was counted many times. The rearrangement joins TRBV12-3 or TRBV12-4 to TRBJ2-7; D is tentatively TRBD1 or TRBD2 (5 bases each). Deletions cut 2 bases from V and 1 base from J, with 9 bases between. The CDR3 spans 14 residues. The CDR3 reads CASSLTRGSYEQYF. The CDR3 DNA reads TGTGCCAGCAGTTTAACGAGGGGTTCCTACGAGCAGTACTTC.

This clonotype was seen a few times. V and J are TRBV18 and TRBJ2-5, with D unresolved. V lost 4 bases and J lost 1, with 7 bases in between. The V gene's germline CDR1 is KGHSH and CDR2 LQKENI. The CDR3 loop spans 13 amino acids. The CDR3 DNA follows: TGTGCCAGCTCACGGAACCGCCAAGAGACCCAGTACTTC. It codes for CASSRNRQETQYF.

Ten or more counts support this clonotype. CDR3 residues: CASSHRGLAGGRNEQFF. CDR3 bases: TGTGCCAGCAGCCACCGAGGACTAGCGGGAGGAAGAAATGAGCAGTTCTTC. V gene TRBV7-2 combines with J gene TRBJ2-1; TRBD2 matches at 14 bases. Per germline, CDR1 SGHTA and CDR2 FQGNSA. This CDR3 is built from 17 residues. With V trimmed by 5 bases and J by 7 bases, 10 bases remained unmatched.

The table lists this clonotype with a few counts. V gene TRBV5-1 combines with J gene TRBJ1-4; D call uncertain. Trimming left V 4 bases short and J 3 bases short, with 7 bases between. Germline CDR1 is SGHRS and CDR2 is YFSETQ. The CDR3 contains 13 residues. DNA for the CDR3: TGCGCCAGCAGCGCGGCCCCTAATGAAAAACTGTTTTTT. Its translation: CASSAAPNEKLFF.

The genes are TRBV5-6 and TRBJ2-7; D may correspond to TRBD1 or TRBD2 (5 bases each). CDR1 and CDR2 (germline): SGHDT, YYEEEE. The CDR3 has 14 amino acids. V lost 4 bases and J lost 1, with 12 bases in between. Here the CDR3 DNA reads TGTGCCAGCAGCCCCCGTGGGACGTCCTACGAGCAGTACTTC. Encoded protein: CASSPRGTSYEQYF.

This clonotype has a count of ten or more. The J gene is TRBJ1-1, the V gene TRBV29-1, with unresolved D. Trimming removed 1 base at V and 3 bases at J, with 15 bases between. The CDR3 totals 15 residues. Germline CDR1 is SQVTM and CDR2 is ANQGSEA. In nucleotides, the CDR3 is TGCAGCGTTGAAGGTTCCCTGAGACGCCACACTGAAGCTTTCTTT. Protein: CSVEGSLRRHTEAFF.

This clonotype has ten or more counts. The chain combines TRBV2 with TRBJ2-3; no reliable D call. The V end was cut by 7 bases, the J end by 2 bases, with 13 bases between. The CDR3 length is 14 residues. Germline lookup yields CDR1 SNHLY and CDR2 FYNNEI. The DNA for the CDR3 is TGTGCCAGCAACCCAGGTGGGAACACAGATACGCAGTATTTT. Its translation: CASNPGGNTDTQYF.

The V and J genes are TRBV28 and TRBJ1-2; D unclear. Per germline, CDR1 MDHEN and CDR2 SYDVKM. Trimming removed 5 bases from V and 3 bases from J, with 10 bases in between. The CDR3 is 13 residues long. In nucleotides, the CDR3 is TGTGCCAGCAGTCCGGGATTTTACTATGGCTACACCTTC. Amino acid sequence: CASSPGFYYGYTF.

Details on this clonotype: Possible read error: a much larger clone is one base away. The chain links TRBV2 to TRBJ1-3; no firm D call. The CDR3 is 13 residues long. CDR1 and CDR2 (germline): SNHLY, FYNNEI. CDR3 in amino acids: CASGGASTNTIHF. The DNA for the CDR3 is TGTGCCAGCGGAGGCGCCTCAACCAACACCATACATTTT.